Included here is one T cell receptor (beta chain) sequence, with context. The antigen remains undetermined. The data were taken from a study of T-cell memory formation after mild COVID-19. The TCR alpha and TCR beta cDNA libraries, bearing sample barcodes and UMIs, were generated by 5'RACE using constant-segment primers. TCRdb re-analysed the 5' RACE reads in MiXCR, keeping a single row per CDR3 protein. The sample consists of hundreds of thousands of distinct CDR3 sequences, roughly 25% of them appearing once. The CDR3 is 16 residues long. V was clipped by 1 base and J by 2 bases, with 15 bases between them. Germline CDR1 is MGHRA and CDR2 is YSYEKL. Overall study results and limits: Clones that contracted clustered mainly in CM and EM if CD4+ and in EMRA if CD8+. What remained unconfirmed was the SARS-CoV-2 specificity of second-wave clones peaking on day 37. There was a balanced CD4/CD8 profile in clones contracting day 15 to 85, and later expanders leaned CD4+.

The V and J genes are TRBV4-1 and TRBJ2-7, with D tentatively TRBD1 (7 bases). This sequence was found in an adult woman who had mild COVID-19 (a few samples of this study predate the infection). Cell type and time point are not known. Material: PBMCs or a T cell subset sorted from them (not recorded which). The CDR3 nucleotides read TGCGCCAGCAGCCAAGGCAGGGGGGCCGATCCCTACGAGCAGTACTTC. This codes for CASSQGRGADPYEQYF.